This entry lists 14 T cell receptor beta chains sequenced from one sample in a study of cytomegalovirus exposure and HLA in healthy donors. Use of 60 Vbeta and 13 Jbeta primers characterized the PCR. Profiled with immunoSEQ multiplex PCR; TCRdb holds only in-frame clones, not every one. The profile shows some 220,000 clones, approximately 90% of them singletons. Sequencing used PBMCs. The receptors derive from a woman aged 18-29 years in good health and CMV-seronegative.

V is TRBV5-1 and J is TRBJ2-5; 10 bases line up with TRBD2. The CDR3 totals 15 residues. Germline V gene sequence: CDR1 SGHRS, CDR2 YFSETQ. V shed 4 bases, J shed 3 bases, and the junction held 6 bases outside the gene matches. In nucleotides, the CDR3 is TGCGCCAGCAGCGAAGCGGGAGGGCCCGAAGAGACCCAGTACTTC. It is translated as CASSEAGGPEETQYF. Full variable domain (rest looked up from reference TRBV5-1 and TRBJ2-5): KAGVTQTPRYLIKTRGQQVTLSCSPISGHRSVSWYQQTPGQGLQFLFEYFSETQRNKGNFPGRFSGRQFSNSRSEMNVSTLELGDSALYLCASSEAGGPEETQYFGPGTRLLVL.

CDR3 sequence (DNA): TGTGCCAGCAGCCCCAGGGGGCGAGATGGCTACACCTTC. Amino acids: CASSPRGRDGYTF. V is TRBV11-2 and J is TRBJ1-2; 8 bases line up with TRBD1. The CDR3 extends over 13 amino acids. Per germline, CDR1 SGHAT and CDR2 FQNNGV. V gave up 5 bases and J gave up 6 bases; unmatched junction bases: 5.

The chain carries TRBV9 and TRBJ1-4, with D uncertain. The germline V and J ends were trimmed by 0 bases and 8 bases, with 8 bases remaining between them. The CDR3 is 13 residues long. Per the germline V gene, CDR1 is SGDLS and CDR2 is YYNGEE. CDR3 DNA: TGTGCCAGCAGCGTAGGTGTCCGGGAAAAACTGTTTTTT. Its protein is CASSVGVREKLFF.

The J gene is TRBJ2-1, the V gene TRBV5-5, with 9 bases fitting TRBD2. The CDR3 is made up of 15 amino acids. V was pared by 2 bases and J by 4 bases, with 4 bases of the junction left unmatched. CDR1 and CDR2 from the germline V gene are SGHKS and YYEKEE (reference sequence). In DNA form, the CDR3 reads TGTGCCAGCAGCTTCCGCGGGGGGGAATACAATGAGCAGTTCTTC. This sequence encodes CASSFRGGEYNEQFF. The entire variable domain, with the rest obtained from reference TRBV5-5 and TRBJ2-1, is as follows: DAGVTQSPTHLIKTRGQQVTLRCSPISGHKSVSWYQQVLGQGPQFIFQYYEKEERGRGNFPDRFSARQFPNYSSELNVNALLLGDSALYLCASSFRGGEYNEQFFGPGTRLTVL.

V gene TRBV7-6 combines with J gene TRBJ2-4; TRBD2 matches at 9 bases. In germline, CDR1 is SGHVS, CDR2 FNYEAQ. Germline trimming cut 5 bases from V and 4 bases from J; bases unmatched to any gene: 12. This CDR3 contains 17 residues. DNA of the CDR3: TGTGCCAGCAGCCCAATGGTGCGGGAGGGCTCAAAAAACATTCAGTACTTC. Residues: CASSPMVREGSKNIQYF. The full variable domain, its missing parts supplied by reference TRBV7-6 and TRBJ2-4, is GAGVSQSPRYKVTKRGQDVALRCDPISGHVSLYWYRQALGQGPEFLTYFNYEAQQDKSGLPNDRFSAERPEGSISTLTIQRTEQRDSAMYRCASSPMVREGSKNIQYFGAGTRLSVL.

This chain links TRBV11-2 with TRBJ1-2, with D possibly being TRBD1 (5 bases). This CDR3 comprises 14 residues. Deletions cut 5 bases from V and 5 bases from J, with 15 bases between. CDR1 is SGHAT and CDR2 is FQNNGV in the germline V gene. The CDR3 loop is CASSPTGTAYGYTF. The CDR3 DNA follows: TGTGCCAGCAGCCCGACCGGGACTGCGTATGGCTACACCTTC.

The V and J genes are TRBV4-1 and TRBJ2-2; perhaps TRBD1 as D (5 bases). Trimming removed 0 bases from V and 6 bases from J, with 11 bases in between. The CDR3 loop spans 15 amino acids. CDR1 MGHRA and CDR2 YSYEKL come from the germline V gene. The CDR3 reads CASSQEGKGPGELFF. Here the CDR3 DNA reads TGCGCCAGCAGCCAAGAGGGTAAGGGGCCCGGGGAGCTGTTTTTT.

This clone came up once. The V gene is TRBV14, the J gene TRBJ2-6; D is undetermined. V gave up 3 bases and J gave up 0 bases, with 18 bases separating them. Germline values: CDR1 SGHDN, CDR2 FVKESK. The CDR3 consists of 19 residues. This CDR3 reads CASSHRLRFHYSGANVLTF. The CDR3 DNA is TGTGCCAGCAGCCACCGGCTCCGCTTTCACTACTCTGGGGCCAACGTCCTGACTTTC.

The chain combines TRBV7-9 with TRBJ1-1; 8 bases are shared with TRBD1. CDR3 length: 15 amino acids. V was pared by 5 bases and J by 1 base, with 6 bases of the junction left unmatched. The V gene's germline CDR1 is SEHNR and CDR2 FQNEAQ (reference sequence). CDR3 nucleotides: TGTGCCAGCAGCCAAGGGCAGGGGGCGAACACTGAAGCTTTCTTT. It encodes CASSQGQGANTEAFF.

The chain recombines TRBV5-5 with TRBJ1-1, with D maybe TRBD1 (6 bases). This CDR3 region has 13 residues. The germline V gene encodes CDR1 SGHKS and CDR2 YYEKEE (reference sequence). V was cut by 8 bases and J by 3 bases, with 14 bases left in between. CDR3 region: CASSWGRYTEAFF. CDR3 DNA: TGTGCCAGTTCCTGGGGGCGGTACACTGAAGCTTTCTTT.

The chain has TRBV19 and TRBJ1-2; the match to TRBD1 covers 8 bases. The V and J ends lost 2 bases and 4 bases, in that order; junction bases with no gene match: 9. CDR3 length: 16 amino acids. Germline CDR1 and CDR2: LNHDA and SQIVND (reference sequence). The CDR3 is CASSIPRQGTFYGYTF. The CDR3 DNA reads TGTGCCAGTAGTATACCACGACAGGGGACGTTCTATGGCTACACCTTC. The full variable domain, rest sourced from reference TRBV19 and TRBJ1-2, is DGGITQSPKYLFRKEGQNVTLSCEQNLNHDAMYWYRQDPGQGLRLIYYSQIVNDFQKGDIAEGYSVSREKKESFPLTVTSAQKNPTAFYLCASSIPRQGTFYGYTFGSGTRLTVV.

The chain employs TRBV6-5 and TRBJ2-7, with D uncertain. The CDR3 totals 16 residues. V shed 0 bases and J shed 0 bases, with 12 bases lying between them. Looked up from germline, CDR1 is MNHEY and CDR2 is SVGAGI. The DNA for the CDR3 is TGTGCCAGCAGTTACTCGATGCGTCCCCTCTCCTACGAGCAGTACTTC. This encodes CASSYSMRPLSYEQYF.

The chain combines TRBV9 with TRBJ1-1; no definite D call. The V gene lost 3 bases and the J gene lost 4 bases, with 10 bases spanning the gap. CDR3 length: 13 amino acids. Germline loops: CDR1 SGDLS, CDR2 YYNGEE. CDR3 nucleotides: TGTGCCAGCAGCGCTCGCTACTTCACTGAAGCTTTCTTT. Translated, it gives CASSARYFTEAFF.

This chain links TRBV19 with TRBJ2-7; D may be TRBD2 (6 bases). The CDR3 totals 13 residues. From germline, CDR1 is LNHDA and CDR2 SQIVND (reference sequence). Between the trimmed V and J ends, which lost 2 bases and 4 bases, there was a span of 9 bases. The CDR3 region has the DNA TGTGCCAGTAGTATACCGGGAGTGTACGAGCAGTACTTC. Its translation: CASSIPGVYEQYF.